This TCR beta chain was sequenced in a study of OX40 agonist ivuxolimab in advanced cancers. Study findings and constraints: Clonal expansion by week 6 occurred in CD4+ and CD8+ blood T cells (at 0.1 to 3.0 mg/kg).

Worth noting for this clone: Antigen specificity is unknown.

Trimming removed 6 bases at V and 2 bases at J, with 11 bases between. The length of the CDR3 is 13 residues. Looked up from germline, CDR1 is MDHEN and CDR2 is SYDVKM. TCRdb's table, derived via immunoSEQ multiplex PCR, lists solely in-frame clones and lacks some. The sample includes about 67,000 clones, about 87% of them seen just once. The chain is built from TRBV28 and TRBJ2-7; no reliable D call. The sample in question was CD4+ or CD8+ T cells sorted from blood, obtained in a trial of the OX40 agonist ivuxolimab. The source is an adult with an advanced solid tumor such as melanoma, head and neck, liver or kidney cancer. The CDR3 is CASSVNWPYEQYF. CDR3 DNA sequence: TGTGCCAGCAGCGTCAACTGGCCCTACGAGCAGTACTTC.